This T cell receptor (beta chain) comes out of a study of T cells after yellow fever vaccination. Trimming shortened V by 0 bases and J by 6 bases, and 13 bases separated the two germline ends. CDR1 and CDR2 (germline): SGDLS, YYNGEE. This CDR3 is 15 amino acids long. Many counts were recorded for this clonotype. Its antigen is undetermined. 5'RACE template switching generated TCR cDNA, adding a universal primer site and UMIs. TCRdb ran MiXCR on the 5' RACE reads and lists one entry per CDR3 protein. Of 250,000 or so distinct CDR3 sequences in the sample, more than 3.5% were seen once. Overall study findings and caveats: From the bulk population, abundant clonotypes could contaminate and appear within FACS-sorted repertoires.

The chain has TRBV9 and TRBJ2-1; D is undetermined. The TCR originated in a man aged 18 to 35 who received the YFV17D yellow fever vaccine. The sample in question was PBMCs, obtained 15 days after the yellow fever booster vaccination. The CDR3: CASSVDSSPPNEQFF. CDR3 bases: TGTGCCAGCAGCGTAGATTCATCTCCTCCCAATGAGCAGTTCTTC.